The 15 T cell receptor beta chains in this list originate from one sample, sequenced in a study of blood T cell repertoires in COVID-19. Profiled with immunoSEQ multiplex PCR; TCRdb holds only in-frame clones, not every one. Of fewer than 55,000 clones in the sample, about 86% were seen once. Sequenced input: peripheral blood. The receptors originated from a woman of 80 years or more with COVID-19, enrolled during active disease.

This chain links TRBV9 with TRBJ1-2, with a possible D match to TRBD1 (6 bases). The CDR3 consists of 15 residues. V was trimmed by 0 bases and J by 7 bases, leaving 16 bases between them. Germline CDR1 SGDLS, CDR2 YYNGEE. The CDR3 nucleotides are TGTGCCAGCAGCGTAGGGGCCGGGGGGGCGCGTGGCTACACCTTC. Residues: CASSVGAGGARGYTF. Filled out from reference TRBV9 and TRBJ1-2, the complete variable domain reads DSGVTQTPKHLITATGQRVTLRCSPRSGDLSVYWYQQSLDQGLQFLIQYYNGEERAKGNILERFSAQQFPDLHSELNLSSLELGDSALYFCASSVGAGGARGYTFGSGTRLTVV.

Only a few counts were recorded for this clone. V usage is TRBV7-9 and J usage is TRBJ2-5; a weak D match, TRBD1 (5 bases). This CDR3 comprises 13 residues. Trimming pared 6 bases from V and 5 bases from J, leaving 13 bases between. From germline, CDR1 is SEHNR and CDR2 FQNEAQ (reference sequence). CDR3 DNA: TGTGCCAGCAGGATCAGGGCTTCGGAGACCCAGTACTTC. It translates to CASRIRASETQYF.

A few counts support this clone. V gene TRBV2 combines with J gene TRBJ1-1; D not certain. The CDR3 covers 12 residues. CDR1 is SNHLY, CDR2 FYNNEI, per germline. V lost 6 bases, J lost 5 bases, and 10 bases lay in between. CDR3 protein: CASSYAGTEAFF. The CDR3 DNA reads TGTGCCAGCAGCTACGCCGGGACTGAAGCTTTCTTT.

DNA of the CDR3: TGTGCCAGCTCAGGGGGACTAGCGGGAGCCGATACGCAGTATTTT. Translating gives CASSGGLAGADTQYF. The chain is built from TRBV18 and TRBJ2-3, with 14 positions matching TRBD2. The V gene end was trimmed by 5 bases and the J gene end by 6 bases; junction bases not matched to a gene: 4. The CDR3 spans 15 residues. Germline lookup yields CDR1 KGHSH and CDR2 LQKENI.

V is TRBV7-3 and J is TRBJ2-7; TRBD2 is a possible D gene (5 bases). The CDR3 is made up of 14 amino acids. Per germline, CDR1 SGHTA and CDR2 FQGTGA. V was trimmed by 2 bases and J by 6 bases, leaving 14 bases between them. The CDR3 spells CASSLSGMASEQYF. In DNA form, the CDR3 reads TGTGCCAGCAGCTTATCCGGGATGGCATCCGAGCAGTACTTC.

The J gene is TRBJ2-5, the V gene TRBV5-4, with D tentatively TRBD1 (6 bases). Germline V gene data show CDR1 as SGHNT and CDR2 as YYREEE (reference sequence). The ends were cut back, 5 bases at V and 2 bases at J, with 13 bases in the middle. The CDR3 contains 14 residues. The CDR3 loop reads CASSFGQSQETQYF. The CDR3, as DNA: TGTGCCAGCAGTTTCGGACAGTCACAAGAGACCCAGTACTTC.

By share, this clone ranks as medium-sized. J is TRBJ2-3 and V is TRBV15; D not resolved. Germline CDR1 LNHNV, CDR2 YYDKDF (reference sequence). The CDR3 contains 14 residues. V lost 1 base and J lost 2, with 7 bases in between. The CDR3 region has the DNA TGTGCCACCAGCAGAGGTTCGGTCACAGATACGCAGTATTTT. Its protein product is CATSRGSVTDTQYF.

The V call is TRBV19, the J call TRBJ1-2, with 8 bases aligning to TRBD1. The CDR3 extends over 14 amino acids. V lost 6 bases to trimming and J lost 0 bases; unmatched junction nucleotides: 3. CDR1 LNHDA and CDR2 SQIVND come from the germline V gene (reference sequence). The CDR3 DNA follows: TGTGCCAGTAGAGACAGGGGCGCTAACTATGGCTACACCTTC. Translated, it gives CASRDRGANYGYTF.

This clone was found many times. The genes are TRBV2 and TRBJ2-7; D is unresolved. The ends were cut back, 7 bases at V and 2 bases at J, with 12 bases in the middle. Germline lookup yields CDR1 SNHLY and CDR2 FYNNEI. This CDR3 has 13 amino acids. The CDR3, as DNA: TGTGCCAGCAAACCACCGGTCCCCTACGAGCAGTACTTC. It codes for CASKPPVPYEQYF.

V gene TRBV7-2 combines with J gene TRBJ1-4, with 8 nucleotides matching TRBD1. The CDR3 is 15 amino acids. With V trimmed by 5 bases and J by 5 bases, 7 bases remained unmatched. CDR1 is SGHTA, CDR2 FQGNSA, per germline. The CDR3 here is CASSVPRGQNEKLFF. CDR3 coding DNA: TGTGCCAGCAGCGTTCCCAGGGGGCAGAATGAAAAACTGTTTTTT.

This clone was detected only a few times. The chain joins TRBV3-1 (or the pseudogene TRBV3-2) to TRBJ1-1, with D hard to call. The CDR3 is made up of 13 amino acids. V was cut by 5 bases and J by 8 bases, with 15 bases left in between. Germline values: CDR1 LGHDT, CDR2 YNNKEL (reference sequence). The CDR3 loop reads CASSGGMPKEAFF. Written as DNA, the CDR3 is TGTGCCAGCAGCGGCGGGATGCCGAAAGAAGCTTTCTTT.

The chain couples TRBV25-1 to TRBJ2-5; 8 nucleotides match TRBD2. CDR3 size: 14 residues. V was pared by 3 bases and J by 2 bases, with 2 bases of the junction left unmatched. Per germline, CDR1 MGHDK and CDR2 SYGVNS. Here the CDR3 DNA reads TGTGCCAGCAGTGAGGGCGGGAGGCAAGAGACCCAGTACTTC. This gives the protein CASSEGGRQETQYF.

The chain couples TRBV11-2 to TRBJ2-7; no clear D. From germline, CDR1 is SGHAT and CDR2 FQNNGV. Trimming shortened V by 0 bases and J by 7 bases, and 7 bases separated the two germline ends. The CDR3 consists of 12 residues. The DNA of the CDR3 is TGTGCCAGCAGCTTAGACTTAGTGGAGCAGTACTTC. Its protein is CASSLDLVEQYF.

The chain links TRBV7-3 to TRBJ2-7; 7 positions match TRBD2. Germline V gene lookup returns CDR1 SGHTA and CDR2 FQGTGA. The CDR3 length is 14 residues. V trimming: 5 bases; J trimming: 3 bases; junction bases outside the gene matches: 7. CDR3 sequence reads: CASSPSGLVYEQYF. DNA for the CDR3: TGTGCCAGCAGCCCGAGCGGACTAGTCTACGAGCAGTACTTC.

CDR3 region: CASNGQPQSPLHF. The CDR3 DNA reads as TGTGCCAGCAATGGACAGCCCCAATCACCCCTCCACTTT. The chain carries TRBV2 and TRBJ1-6; possibly TRBD1 for D (6 bases). V was cut by 7 bases and J by 10 bases, with 14 bases left in between. The V gene's germline CDR1 is SNHLY and CDR2 FYNNEI. The CDR3 length is 13 residues.